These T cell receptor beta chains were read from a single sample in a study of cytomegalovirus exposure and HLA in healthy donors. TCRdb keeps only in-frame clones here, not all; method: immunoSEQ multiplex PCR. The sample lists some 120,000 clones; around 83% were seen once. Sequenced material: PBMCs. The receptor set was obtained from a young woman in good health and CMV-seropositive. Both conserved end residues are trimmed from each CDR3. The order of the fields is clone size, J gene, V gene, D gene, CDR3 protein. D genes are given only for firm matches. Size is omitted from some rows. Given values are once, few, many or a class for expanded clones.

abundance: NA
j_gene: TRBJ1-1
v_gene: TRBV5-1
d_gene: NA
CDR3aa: ASSLDTGTEAF

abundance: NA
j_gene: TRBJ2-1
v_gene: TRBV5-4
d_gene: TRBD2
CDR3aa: ASSLVGGGANEQF

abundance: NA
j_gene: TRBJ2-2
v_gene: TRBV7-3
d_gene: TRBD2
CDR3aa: ASSSTGLAGGTGELF

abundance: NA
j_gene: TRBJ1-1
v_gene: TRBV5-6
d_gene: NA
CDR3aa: ASSLGGLNTEAF

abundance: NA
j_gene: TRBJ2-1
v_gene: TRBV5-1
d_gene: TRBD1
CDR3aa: ASSAGQGVNEQF

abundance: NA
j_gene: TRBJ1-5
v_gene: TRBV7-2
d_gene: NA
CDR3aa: ASSFGGNQPQH

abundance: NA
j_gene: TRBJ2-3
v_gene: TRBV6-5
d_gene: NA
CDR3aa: ASSYEGADTQY

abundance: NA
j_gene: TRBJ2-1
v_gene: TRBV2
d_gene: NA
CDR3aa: ASRPGSHLF

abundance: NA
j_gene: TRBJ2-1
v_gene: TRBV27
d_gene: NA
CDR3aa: ASSLYPGLGGNEQF

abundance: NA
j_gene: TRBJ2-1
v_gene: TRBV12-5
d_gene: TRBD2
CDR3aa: ASAPLTSGAYNEQF

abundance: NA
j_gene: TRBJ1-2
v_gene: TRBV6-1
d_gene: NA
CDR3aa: ASRKGGPYGYT

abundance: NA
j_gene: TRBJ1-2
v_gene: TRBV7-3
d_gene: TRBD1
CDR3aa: ASSPGQGYGYT

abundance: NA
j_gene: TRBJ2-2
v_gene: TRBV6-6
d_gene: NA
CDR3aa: ASSYGPGELF

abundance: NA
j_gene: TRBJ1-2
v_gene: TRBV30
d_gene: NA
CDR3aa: AWSTTAAWDGYT

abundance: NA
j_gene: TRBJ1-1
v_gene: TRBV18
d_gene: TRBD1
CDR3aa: ASARDRWNTEAF

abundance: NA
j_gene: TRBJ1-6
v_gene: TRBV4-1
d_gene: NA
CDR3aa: ASSQVDRENSPLH

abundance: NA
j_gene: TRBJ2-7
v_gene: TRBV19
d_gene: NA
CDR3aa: ASSIDGNNYEQY

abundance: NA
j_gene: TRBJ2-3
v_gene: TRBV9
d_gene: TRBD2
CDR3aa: ASSSPGGGTDTQY

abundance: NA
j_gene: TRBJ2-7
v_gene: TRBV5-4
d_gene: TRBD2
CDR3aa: ASSFSGTPYEQY

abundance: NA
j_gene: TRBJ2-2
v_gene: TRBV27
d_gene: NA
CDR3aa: ASSILNTGELF

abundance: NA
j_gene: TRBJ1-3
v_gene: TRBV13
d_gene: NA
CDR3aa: ASSLGRSFSGNTIY

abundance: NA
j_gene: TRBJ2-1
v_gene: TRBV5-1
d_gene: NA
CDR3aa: ASSLRATSTFHEQF

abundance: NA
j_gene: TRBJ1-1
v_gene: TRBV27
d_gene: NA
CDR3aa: ASNHRAQNTEAF

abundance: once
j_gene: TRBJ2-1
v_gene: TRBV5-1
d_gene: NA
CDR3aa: ASSLDGGPYNEQF

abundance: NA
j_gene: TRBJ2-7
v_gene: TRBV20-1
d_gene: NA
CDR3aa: SARDFYEQY

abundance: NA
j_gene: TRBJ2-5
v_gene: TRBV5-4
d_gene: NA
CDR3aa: ASSLGQAAETQY

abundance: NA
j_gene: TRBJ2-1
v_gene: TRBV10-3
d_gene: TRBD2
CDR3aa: AISSGLAVNEQF

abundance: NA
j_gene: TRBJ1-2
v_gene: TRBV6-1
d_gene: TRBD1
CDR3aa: ASLSYLTGYGYT

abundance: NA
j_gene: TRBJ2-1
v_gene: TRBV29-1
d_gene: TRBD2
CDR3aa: SVAGGYNEQF

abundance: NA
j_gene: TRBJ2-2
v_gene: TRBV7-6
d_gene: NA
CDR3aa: ASSSPPIGTGELF

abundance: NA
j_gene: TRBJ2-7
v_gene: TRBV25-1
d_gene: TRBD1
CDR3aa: ASSGPGTGNIYEQY

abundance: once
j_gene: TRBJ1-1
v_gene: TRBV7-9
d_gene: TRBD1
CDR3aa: ASSGQANTEAF

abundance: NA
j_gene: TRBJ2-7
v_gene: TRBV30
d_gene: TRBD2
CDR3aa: ARSSVGGDEQY

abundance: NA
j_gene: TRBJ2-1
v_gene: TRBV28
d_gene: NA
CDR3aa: ASSFLNEQF

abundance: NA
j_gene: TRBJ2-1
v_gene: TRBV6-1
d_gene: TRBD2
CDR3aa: ASRYLREEQF

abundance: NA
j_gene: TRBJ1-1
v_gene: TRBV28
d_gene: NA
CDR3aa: ATRQMNTEAF

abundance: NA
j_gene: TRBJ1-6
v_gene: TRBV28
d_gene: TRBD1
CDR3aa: ASSLTGQMDSPLH

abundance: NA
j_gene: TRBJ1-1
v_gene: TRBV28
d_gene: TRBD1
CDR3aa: ASSRQGFDTEAF

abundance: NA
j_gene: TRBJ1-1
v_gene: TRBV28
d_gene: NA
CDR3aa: ASSNEGRNTEAF

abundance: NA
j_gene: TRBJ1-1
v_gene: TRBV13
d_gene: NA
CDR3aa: ASSLVQNTEAF

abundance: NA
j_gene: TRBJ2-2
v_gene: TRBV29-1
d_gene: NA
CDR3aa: SVGEYTGELF

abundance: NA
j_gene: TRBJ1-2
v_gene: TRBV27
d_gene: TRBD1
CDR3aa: ASRRTGTNYGYT

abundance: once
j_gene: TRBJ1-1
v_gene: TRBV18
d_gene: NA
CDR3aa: ASSPPRGNTEAF

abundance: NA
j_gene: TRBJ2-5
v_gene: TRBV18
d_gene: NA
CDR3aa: ASSPPGREGETQY

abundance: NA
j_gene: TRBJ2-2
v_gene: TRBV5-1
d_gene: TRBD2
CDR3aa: ASSLNAGEVTGELF

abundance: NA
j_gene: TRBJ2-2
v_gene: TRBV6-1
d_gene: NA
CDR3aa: ASRSEGVGELF

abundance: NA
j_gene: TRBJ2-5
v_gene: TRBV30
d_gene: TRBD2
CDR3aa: AWSVGAGGPVGQETQY

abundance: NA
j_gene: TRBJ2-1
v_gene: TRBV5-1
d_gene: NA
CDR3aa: ASSASRYNEQF

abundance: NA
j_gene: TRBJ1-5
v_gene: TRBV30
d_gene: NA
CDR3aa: AWSHGSNQPQH

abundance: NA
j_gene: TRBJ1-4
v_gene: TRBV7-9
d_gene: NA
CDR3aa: ASSSSRQEGNEKLF